These 7 T cell receptor beta chains were all obtained from the same sample, sequenced in a study of cytomegalovirus exposure and HLA in healthy donors. PCR primers comprised 60 Vbeta and 13 Jbeta primers. Generated by immunoSEQ multiplex PCR, the TCRdb table keeps only in-frame clones and is missing some. The repertoire has more than 110,000 clones, roughly three quarters of them found once; the top ten carry around 5%. Material: PBMCs. The receptors originated from a male donor in good health and CMV-seronegative.

The V and J genes are TRBV6-5 and TRBJ1-2, with a possible D match to TRBD1 (5 bases). The CDR3 has 13 amino acids. V was pared by 6 bases and J by 1 base, with 9 bases between. Germline CDR1 MNHEY, CDR2 SVGAGI. In nucleotides, the CDR3 is TGTGCCAGCAGGACCGACAGTAACTATGGCTACACCTTC. This gives the protein CASRTDSNYGYTF.

The chain combines TRBV6-1 with TRBJ1-4; D perhaps matches TRBD1 (6 bases). Looked up from germline, CDR1 is MNHNS and CDR2 is SASEGT. The germline V and J ends were trimmed by 4 bases and 4 bases, with 13 bases remaining between them. This CDR3 has 15 residues. The CDR3 is CASSVRGALNEKLFF. CDR3 sequence (DNA): TGTGCCAGCAGTGTCAGGGGCGCGCTTAATGAAAAACTGTTTTTT.

The CDR3 nucleotides read TGTGCCAGCAGCCCCCCAGGGGGTAGGATCCAAGAGACCCAGTACTTC. Amino acids: CASSPPGGRIQETQYF. This sequence joins TRBV11-2 and TRBJ2-5; 7 bases match TRBD1. J lost 1 base, V lost 5 bases, and 10 bases had no gene match. From germline, CDR1 is SGHAT and CDR2 FQNNGV. CDR3 length: 16 residues.

V usage is TRBV25-1 and J usage is TRBJ1-1; D remains ambiguous. CDR3 length equals 13 residues. CDR1 is MGHDK, CDR2 SYGVNS, per germline. Trimming shortened V by 4 bases and J by 0 bases, and 6 bases separated the two germline ends. CDR3 bases: TGTGCCAGCAGTGGAGAATTGAACACTGAAGCTTTCTTT. Amino acid sequence: CASSGELNTEAFF.

The chain recombines TRBV9 with TRBJ2-2; the D gene is possibly TRBD2 (5 bases). Trimming took off 4 bases at V and 1 base at J, with 11 bases between the two ends. This CDR3 region has 15 residues. Germline values: CDR1 SGDLS, CDR2 YYNGEE. CDR3 sequence reads: CASSSRGMNTGELFF. The CDR3 DNA follows: TGTGCCAGCAGCTCTCGAGGGATGAACACCGGGGAGCTGTTTTTT. The full variable domain, completed using reference TRBV9 and TRBJ2-2, is DSGVTQTPKHLITATGQRVTLRCSPRSGDLSVYWYQQSLDQGLQFLIQYYNGEERAKGNILERFSAQQFPDLHSELNLSSLELGDSALYFCASSSRGMNTGELFFGEGSRLTVL.

The chain employs TRBV6-5 and TRBJ2-3; possibly TRBD2 for D (6 bases). CDR3 length equals 13 residues. V was pared by 10 bases and J by 0 bases, with 11 bases between. Germline CDR1 MNHEY, CDR2 SVGAGI. CDR3 DNA sequence: TGTGCCACGCGGGATTCTAGCACAGATACGCAGTATTTT. Translation: CATRDSSTDTQYF.

V and J are TRBV6-1 and TRBJ1-4, with D possibly TRBD1 on 5 matching bases. CDR3 length: 15 residues. Germline V gene data show CDR1 as MNHNS and CDR2 as SASEGT. With 6 bases removed from V and 0 bases from J, the gap between germline ends came to 11 bases. The CDR3 spells CASRDGRATNEKLFF. The CDR3 nucleotides are TGTGCCAGCAGGGACGGCAGGGCAACTAATGAAAAACTGTTTTTT.